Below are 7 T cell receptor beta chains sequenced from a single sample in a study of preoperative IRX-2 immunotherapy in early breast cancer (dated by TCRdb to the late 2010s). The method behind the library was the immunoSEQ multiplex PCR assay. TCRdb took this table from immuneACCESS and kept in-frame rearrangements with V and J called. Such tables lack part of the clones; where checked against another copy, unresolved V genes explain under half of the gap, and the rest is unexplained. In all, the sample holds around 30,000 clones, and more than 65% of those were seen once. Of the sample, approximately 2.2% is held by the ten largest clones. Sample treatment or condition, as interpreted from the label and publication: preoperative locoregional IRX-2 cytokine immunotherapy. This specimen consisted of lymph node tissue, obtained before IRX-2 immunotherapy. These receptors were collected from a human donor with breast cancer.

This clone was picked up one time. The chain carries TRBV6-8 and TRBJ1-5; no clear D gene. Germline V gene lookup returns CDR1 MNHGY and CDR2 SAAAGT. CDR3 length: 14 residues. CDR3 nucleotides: TGTGCTTCGGGGTCCGATCGGAGCAATCAGCCCCAGCATTTT. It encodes CASGSDRSNQPQHF.

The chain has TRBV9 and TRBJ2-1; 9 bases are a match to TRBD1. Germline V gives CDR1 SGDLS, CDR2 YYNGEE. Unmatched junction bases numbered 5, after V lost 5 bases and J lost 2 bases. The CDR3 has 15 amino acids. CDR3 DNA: TGTGCCAGCAGTCCGGGACAGGGAACCTACAATGAGCAGTTCTTC. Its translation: CASSPGQGTYNEQFF.

CDR3 bases: TGCGCCAGCAGCCAACGGGGAAGCACTGAAGCTTTCTTT. Protein: CASSQRGSTEAFF. The V and J genes are TRBV1 and TRBJ1-1. TRBV1 is a pseudogene. The CDR3 spans 13 residues.

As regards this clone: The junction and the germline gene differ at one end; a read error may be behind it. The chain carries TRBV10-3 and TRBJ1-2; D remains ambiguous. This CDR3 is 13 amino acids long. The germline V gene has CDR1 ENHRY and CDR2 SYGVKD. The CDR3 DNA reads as TGTGCCATCAGTGAGTCGTCGTCAGTATCGATTGTCTTC. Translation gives CAISESSSVSIVF.

In nucleotides, the CDR3 is TGTGCCAGCAGCTTAGTGGGTTTAGCAGGGGGCTCCGGTAATTCACCCCTCCACTTT. It is translated as CASSLVGLAGGSGNSPLHF. The chain combines TRBV11-3 with TRBJ1-6, with TRBD1 matching over 8 bases. CDR1 and CDR2 (germline): SGHNT, YENEEA. This CDR3 has 19 residues. V lost 1 base and J lost 6; bases outside the gene matches: 14.

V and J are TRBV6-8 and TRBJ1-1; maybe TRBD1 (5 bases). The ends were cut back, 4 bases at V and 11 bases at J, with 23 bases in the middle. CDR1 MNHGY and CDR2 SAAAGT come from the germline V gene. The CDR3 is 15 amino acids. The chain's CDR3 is CASSWTFGQGLVAFF. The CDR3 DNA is TGTGCCAGCAGTTGGACCTTCGGCCAGGGATTGGTGGCTTTCTTT.

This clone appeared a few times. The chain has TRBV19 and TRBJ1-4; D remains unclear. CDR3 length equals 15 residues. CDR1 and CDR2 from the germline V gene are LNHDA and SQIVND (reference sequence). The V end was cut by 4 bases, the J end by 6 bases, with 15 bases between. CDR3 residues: CASSTLGIGDEKLFF. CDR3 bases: TGTGCCAGTAGTACCCTCGGGATTGGGGATGAAAAACTGTTTTTT.